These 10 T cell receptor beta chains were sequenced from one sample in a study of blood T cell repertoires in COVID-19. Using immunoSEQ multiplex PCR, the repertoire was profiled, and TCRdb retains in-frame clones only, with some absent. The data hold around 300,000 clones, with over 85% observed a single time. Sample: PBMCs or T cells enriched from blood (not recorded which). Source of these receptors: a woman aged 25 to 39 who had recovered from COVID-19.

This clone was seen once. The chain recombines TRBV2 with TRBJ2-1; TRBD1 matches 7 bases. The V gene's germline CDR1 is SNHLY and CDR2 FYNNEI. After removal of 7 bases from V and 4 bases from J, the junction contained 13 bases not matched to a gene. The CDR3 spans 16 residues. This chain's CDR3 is CASTIQGPFSYNEQFF. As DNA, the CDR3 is TGTGCCAGCACAATACAGGGGCCGTTCTCATACAATGAGCAGTTCTTC.

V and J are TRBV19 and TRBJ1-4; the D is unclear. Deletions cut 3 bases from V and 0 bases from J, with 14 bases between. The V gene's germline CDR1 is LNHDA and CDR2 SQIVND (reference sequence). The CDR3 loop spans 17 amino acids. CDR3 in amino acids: CASSMFLRKATNEKLFF. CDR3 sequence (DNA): TGTGCCAGTAGTATGTTTTTGCGGAAGGCAACTAATGAAAAACTGTTTTTT. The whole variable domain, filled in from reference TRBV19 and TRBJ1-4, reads DGGITQSPKYLFRKEGQNVTLSCEQNLNHDAMYWYRQDPGQGLRLIYYSQIVNDFQKGDIAEGYSVSREKKESFPLTVTSAQKNPTAFYLCASSMFLRKATNEKLFFGSGTQLSVL.

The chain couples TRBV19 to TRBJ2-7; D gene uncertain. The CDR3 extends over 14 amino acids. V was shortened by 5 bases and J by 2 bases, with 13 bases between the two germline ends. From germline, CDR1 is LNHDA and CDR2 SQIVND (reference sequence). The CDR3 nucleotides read TGTGCCAGTAGTCTCCACTCCGATCCCTACGAGCAGTACTTC. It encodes CASSLHSDPYEQYF.

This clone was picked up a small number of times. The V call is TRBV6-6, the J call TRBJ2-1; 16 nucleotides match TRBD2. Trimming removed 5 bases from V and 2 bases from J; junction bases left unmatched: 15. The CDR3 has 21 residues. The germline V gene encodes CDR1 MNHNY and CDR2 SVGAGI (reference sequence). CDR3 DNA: TGTGCCAGCAGTCGCTATCCGGGACTAGCGGGAGGGCCTGGGACCTACAATGAGCAGTTCTTC. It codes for CASSRYPGLAGGPGTYNEQFF.

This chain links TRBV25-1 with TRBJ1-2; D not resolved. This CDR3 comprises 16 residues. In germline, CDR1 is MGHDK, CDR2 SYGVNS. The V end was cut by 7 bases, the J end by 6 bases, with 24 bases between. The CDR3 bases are TGTGCCAGCACCAGGATCGGGAGCAGACTTAAGCATGGCTACACCTTC. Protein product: CASTRIGSRLKHGYTF.

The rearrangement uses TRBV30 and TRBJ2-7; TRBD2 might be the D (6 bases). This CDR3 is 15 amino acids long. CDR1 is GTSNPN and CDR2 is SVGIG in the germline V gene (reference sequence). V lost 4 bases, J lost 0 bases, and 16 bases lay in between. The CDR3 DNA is TGTGCCTGGACCCGGAGGGACCGCTTCTCCTACGAGCAGTACTTC. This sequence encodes CAWTRRDRFSYEQYF.

CDR3: CASSEFGGREKLFF. The CDR3 DNA reads TGTGCCAGCAGTGAGTTCGGGGGGCGTGAAAAACTGTTTTTT. V gene TRBV6-4 combines with J gene TRBJ1-4, with TRBD1 as a possible D gene (6 bases). V lost 3 bases and J 7 bases, leaving 12 bases between the germline ends. Germline V gene sequence: CDR1 MRHNA, CDR2 SNTAGT. This CDR3 contains 14 residues.

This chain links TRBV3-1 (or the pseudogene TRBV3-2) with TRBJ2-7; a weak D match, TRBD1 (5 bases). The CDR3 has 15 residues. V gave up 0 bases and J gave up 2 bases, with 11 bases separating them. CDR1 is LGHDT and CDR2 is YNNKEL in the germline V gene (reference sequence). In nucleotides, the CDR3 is TGTGCCAGCAGCCAAGATTGGGGCGTACCCTACGAGCAGTACTTC. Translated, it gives CASSQDWGVPYEQYF.

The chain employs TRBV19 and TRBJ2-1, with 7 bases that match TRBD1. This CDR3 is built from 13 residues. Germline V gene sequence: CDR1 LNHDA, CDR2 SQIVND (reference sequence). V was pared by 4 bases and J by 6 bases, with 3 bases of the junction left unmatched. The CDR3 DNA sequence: TGTGCCAGTAGTAGGGGACAGATCAATGAGCAGTTCTTC. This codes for CASSRGQINEQFF.

Here the CDR3 DNA reads TGTGCCAGCAGACCAGCTTTGGGACAGACCTCCTACGAGCAGTACTTC. It translates to CASRPALGQTSYEQYF. V is TRBV7-9 and J is TRBJ2-7; 7 bases are shared with TRBD1. From germline, CDR1 is SEHNR and CDR2 FQNEAQ (reference sequence). The junction had 11 bases not matched to a gene; V was cut back by 6 bases and J by 0 bases. This CDR3 spans 16 amino acids. The variable domain in full, with the rest retrieved from reference TRBV7-9 and TRBJ2-7, is DTGVSQNPRHKITKRGQNVTFRCDPISEHNRLYWYRQTLGQGPEFLTYFQNEAQLEKSRLLSDRFSAERPKGSFSTLEIQRTEQGDSAMYLCASRPALGQTSYEQYFGPGTRLTVT.